This T cell receptor (beta chain) is from a study of cytomegalovirus exposure and HLA in healthy donors. Use of 60 Vbeta and 13 Jbeta primers characterized the PCR. Profiled with immunoSEQ multiplex PCR; TCRdb holds only in-frame clones, not every one. The table records 70,000 to 95,000 clones, about three fifths of them present only once. From germline, CDR1 is MDHEN and CDR2 SYDVKM. The CDR3 consists of 13 residues. The V and J ends lost 6 bases and 7 bases, in that order; junction bases with no gene match: 8. The rearrangement joins TRBV28 to TRBJ1-2, with TRBD1 identical over 7 bases. Material: PBMCs. This receptor was obtained from a woman aged 30 to 39 in good health and CMV-seropositive. CDR3 sequence reads: CASRQNRGGGYTF. Written as DNA, the CDR3 is TGTGCCAGCAGACAAAACAGGGGAGGTGGCTACACCTTC.